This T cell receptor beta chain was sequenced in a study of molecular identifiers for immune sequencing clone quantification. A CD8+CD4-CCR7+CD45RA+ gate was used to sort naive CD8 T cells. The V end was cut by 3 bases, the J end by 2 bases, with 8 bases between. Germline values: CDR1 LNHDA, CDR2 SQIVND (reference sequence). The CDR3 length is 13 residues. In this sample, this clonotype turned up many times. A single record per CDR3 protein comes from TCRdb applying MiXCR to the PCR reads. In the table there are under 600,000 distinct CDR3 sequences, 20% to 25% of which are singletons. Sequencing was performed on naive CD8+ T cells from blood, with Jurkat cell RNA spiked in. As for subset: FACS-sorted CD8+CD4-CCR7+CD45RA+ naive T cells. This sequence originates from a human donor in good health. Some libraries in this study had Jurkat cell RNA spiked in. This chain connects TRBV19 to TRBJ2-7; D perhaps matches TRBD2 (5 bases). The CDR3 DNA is TGTGCCAGTAGTATCGGGGAAACCTACGAGCAGTACTTC. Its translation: CASSIGETYEQYF.